Listed below are T cell receptor beta chains from one sample, sequenced in a study of CD8 T cells in ankylosing spondylitis. MiXCR, run by TCRdb on the 5' RACE reads, gives a single entry per CDR3 protein. The sample records 150,000 to 200,000 distinct CDR3 sequences, roughly 13% being singletons. The specimen sequenced was blood, either unsorted or a sorted T cell fraction (not recorded which). Source of these receptors: a male donor with ankylosing spondylitis or in good health (not recorded which). CDR3s include the opening cysteine and the closing phenylalanine or tryptophan. Fields, in order: V gene, CDR3 protein.

TRBV27	CASSLGTSGRRNEQFF
TRBV5-1	CASSEPTSGDTADTQYF
TRBV20-1	CSAREDSLTGELFF
TRBV3-1	CASSRGQGGETQYF
TRBV3-1	CASSPGLAGVVDTQYF
TRBV5-6	CARSPWQGANTGELFF
TRBV7-9	CASSGFSGHQNEKLFF
TRBV4-1	CASSADLTDTQYF
TRBV7-9	CASSFWTSGESYEQYF
TRBV27	CASSPAGGTYNEQFF
TRBV4-1	CASSHSQGTYEQYF
TRBV5-1	CASSFEKGADTEAFF
TRBV5-6	CASSFTGVYGYTF
TRBV6-1	CASREGLRETQYF
TRBV19	CASSPGRGPHTDTQYF
TRBV10-3	CATRHLAGGPDNEQFF
TRBV9	CASSERTSRPNNEQFF
TRBV5-1	CASSLAPQGLDSFYEQYF
TRBV4-1	CASSFGQGSTEAFF
TRBV29-1	CSVDDLTPPLDTQYF
TRBV9	CASSPKTGLGTGELFF
TRBV12-3/TRBV12-4	CASSLRLAESSYNEQFF
TRBV2	CASRGPGTGEAFF
TRBV6-5	CASSYSRGSSTGELFF
TRBV20-1	CSARGPGQTPYEQYF
TRBV3-1	CASSQVSSGVYNEQFF
TRBV20-1	CSATGTGGNKDEQFF
TRBV3-1	CASSQDMAGPLNTEAFF
TRBV15	CATSGRGADTDTQYF
TRBV7-9	CASSPSGDGSPLHF
TRBV7-6	CASSPRGAEAFF
TRBV10-3	CAISDPGASSYEQYF
TRBV7-9	CASSSALNQPQHF
TRBV27	CASSHGQHYEQYF
TRBV6-5	CASSYSQGRGYGYTF
TRBV2	CASSGASMNTEAFF
TRBV18	CASSPSSGARYEQYF
TRBV7-6	CASSLEAGGSNYGYTF
TRBV25-1	CASSLPGPAEQFF
TRBV28	CASSYRGLNTEAFF
TRBV27	CASSAGTGAEQFF
TRBV3-1	CASSQTGELFF
TRBV12-3/TRBV12-4	CASSFPPSNMFYEQYF
TRBV29-1	CSTRDTTNYGYTF
TRBV29-1	CSVVREYNYGYTF
TRBV21-1	CAPRPEDLSAEAFF
TRBV7-9	CASSPLGAGIAKNIQYF
TRBV7-9	CASSGWDYLRTDTQYF
TRBV9	CASSVGLAGGPEFF
TRBV29-1	CSVRYNSYEQYF
TRBV4-1	CASRDGRGVEAFF
TRBV5-1	CASSLDGFSTDTQYF
TRBV4-1	CASSLSQGAKPQHF
TRBV4-1	CASRLWGRGGGYTF
TRBV7-6	CASSNGRDGKETQYF
TRBV9	CASSVDLAPDTQYF
TRBV5-6	CASGGFPPSVEQFF